This passage covers 24 T cell receptor beta chains from one sample sequenced in a study of cytomegalovirus exposure and HLA in healthy donors. The PCR employed 60 Vbeta primers together with 13 Jbeta primers. Sequenced by immunoSEQ multiplex PCR; TCRdb stores in-frame clones only, minus some. Of under 150,000 clones listed, 80% are singletons. The sequenced sample was PBMCs. These receptors came from a man younger than 40 in good health and CMV-seronegative.

There are a few counts of this clone. The rearrangement links TRBV4-3 to TRBJ2-7; D might be TRBD1 (6 bases). In germline, CDR1 is LGHNA, CDR2 YSLEER. The CDR3 is 14 amino acids. V lost 1 base and J 3 bases, leaving 10 bases between the germline ends. The CDR3 reads CASSQGQGYYEQYF. CDR3 nucleotides: TGCGCCAGCAGCCAAGGGCAGGGGTACTACGAGCAGTACTTC.

The chain recombines TRBV7-2 with TRBJ2-7; 7 nucleotides agree with TRBD2. The germline V gene has CDR1 SGHTA and CDR2 FQGNSA. This CDR3 has 14 amino acids. With V trimmed by 4 bases and J by 3 bases, 6 bases remained unmatched. CDR3 in amino acids: CASSSSGASYEQYF. Here the CDR3 DNA reads TGTGCCAGCAGCTCTAGCGGAGCCAGCTACGAGCAGTACTTC.

This sequence joins TRBV2 and TRBJ2-1; tentatively, D is TRBD2 (6 bases). CDR1 is SNHLY and CDR2 is FYNNEI in the germline V gene. The CDR3 has 15 residues. V shed 6 bases and J shed 2 bases, with 14 bases lying between them. CDR3: CASRYSGGPYNEQFF. In DNA form, the CDR3 reads TGTGCCAGCAGGTACTCAGGAGGGCCCTACAATGAGCAGTTCTTC. Based on the CDR3 plus reference TRBV2 and TRBJ2-1, the full variable domain is EPEVTQTPSHQVTQMGQEVILRCVPISNHLYFYWYRQILGQKVEFLVSFYNNEISEKSEIFDDQFSVERPDGSNFTLKIRSTKLEDSAMYFCASRYSGGPYNEQFFGPGTRLTVL.

The V gene is TRBV5-6, the J gene TRBJ2-1; 8 bases map to TRBD1. The V gene end was trimmed by 4 bases and the J gene end by 7 bases; junction bases not matched to a gene: 13. The CDR3 contains 16 residues. The germline V gene has CDR1 SGHDT and CDR2 YYEEEE. DNA for the CDR3: TGTGCCAGCAGCAACTGGACAGGGCGTCACGGGAATGAGCAGTTCTTC. This sequence encodes CASSNWTGRHGNEQFF.

This chain connects TRBV2 to TRBJ1-3; a possible D gene is TRBD1 (5 bases). There are 16 residues in the CDR3. The germline gives CDR1 SNHLY, CDR2 FYNNEI. Between the trimmed V and J ends, which lost 1 base and 3 bases, there was a span of 13 bases. The CDR3 DNA is TGTGCCAGCAGTGAAGATCTCAGGGTGATTGGAAACACCATATATTTT. Amino acids: CASSEDLRVIGNTIYF.

The chain uses TRBV10-1 and TRBJ2-2; 9 bases map to TRBD2. The CDR3 sequence is 14 residues long. V was pared by 8 bases and J by 1 base, with 2 bases of the junction left unmatched. The germline V gene has CDR1 WNHNN and CDR2 SYGVQD (reference sequence). CDR3 loop: CASRREGNTGELFF. Here the CDR3 DNA reads TGCGCCAGCCGGCGGGAGGGGAACACCGGGGAGCTGTTTTTT.

V usage is TRBV27 and J usage is TRBJ2-7; 7 positions agree with TRBD2. The CDR3 runs 14 residues. The J segment lost 0 bases and the V segment lost 4 bases, leaving 3 bases of the junction unmatched. Germline loops: CDR1 MNHEY, CDR2 SMNVEV (reference sequence). The CDR3 protein is CASSWGGSSYEQYF. In nucleotides, the CDR3 is TGTGCCAGCAGTTGGGGGGGGAGCTCCTACGAGCAGTACTTC.

The genes are TRBV7-2 and TRBJ2-2, with 15 bases matching TRBD2. The CDR3 length is 18 residues. The V and J ends lost 6 bases and 6 bases, in that order; junction bases with no gene match: 11. Germline V gene sequence: CDR1 SGHTA, CDR2 FQGNSA. Written as DNA, the CDR3 is TGTGCCAGCAGTCAGCCGGGACTAGCGGGAGGTATCCCCGGGGAGCTGTTTTTT. It translates to CASSQPGLAGGIPGELFF.

The genes are TRBV19 and TRBJ2-1, with TRBD2 identical over 7 bases. Per the germline V gene, CDR1 is LNHDA and CDR2 is SQIVND (reference sequence). V shed 3 bases and J 9 bases; nucleotides not matched to a gene: 11. There are 15 residues in the CDR3. CDR3 protein: CASSISWGRVSEQFF. The CDR3 region has the DNA TGTGCCAGTAGTATCTCTTGGGGGAGGGTCAGTGAGCAGTTCTTC.

The chain recombines TRBV28 with TRBJ2-7, with 9 bases matching TRBD1. This CDR3 has 13 residues. Trimming at V came to 2 bases and at J to 6 bases, leaving 2 bases not matched to a gene. From germline, CDR1 is MDHEN and CDR2 SYDVKM. The CDR3: CASSLADRGEQYF. The CDR3 DNA sequence: TGTGCCAGCAGTTTAGCGGACAGGGGCGAGCAGTACTTC.

This clone was seen more than once but under ten times. This rearrangement joins TRBV5-1 to TRBJ2-3, with D perhaps matching TRBD2 (6 bases). The length of the CDR3 is 15 residues. The V and J ends lost 2 bases and 4 bases respectively, with 14 bases between them. Per the germline V gene, CDR1 is SGHRS and CDR2 is YFSETQ. CDR3 loop: CASSLVLGEADTQYF. The CDR3 DNA reads as TGCGCCAGCAGCTTAGTATTAGGGGAGGCAGATACGCAGTATTTT.

The genes are TRBV11-2 and TRBJ1-1; 9 bases align to TRBD1. CDR1 and CDR2 from the germline V gene are SGHAT and FQNNGV. The trim removed 5 bases at V and 2 bases at J, leaving 6 bases unmatched. The CDR3 extends over 15 amino acids. The CDR3 region is CASSGSTGGNTEAFF. DNA for the CDR3: TGTGCCAGCAGCGGATCGACAGGGGGAAACACTGAAGCTTTCTTT.

This chain joins TRBV5-1 and TRBJ2-1; 7 nucleotides match TRBD2. With V trimmed by 4 bases and J by 5 bases, 12 bases remained unmatched. The CDR3 runs 16 residues. The germline gives CDR1 SGHRS, CDR2 YFSETQ. The CDR3 loop is CASSLPTSRSDNEQFF. The CDR3 bases are TGCGCCAGCAGCCTACCGACTAGCAGATCCGACAATGAGCAGTTCTTC. Based on the CDR3 plus reference TRBV5-1 and TRBJ2-1, the full variable domain is KAGVTQTPRYLIKTRGQQVTLSCSPISGHRSVSWYQQTPGQGLQFLFEYFSETQRNKGNFPGRFSGRQFSNSRSEMNVSTLELGDSALYLCASSLPTSRSDNEQFFGPGTRLTVL.

The chain couples TRBV12-5 to TRBJ2-3; 12 bases match TRBD2. This CDR3 is 17 amino acids long. Per the germline V gene, CDR1 is LGHNT and CDR2 is FRNRAP. The V segment lost 4 bases and the J segment 3 bases; nucleotides outside the gene matches: 8. Here the CDR3 reads CASGSPGTSGRTDTQYF. In nucleotides, the CDR3 is TGTGCTAGTGGTTCGCCCGGTACTAGCGGGAGGACAGATACGCAGTATTTT.

This chain links TRBV19 with TRBJ1-5, with a tentative D call TRBD1 (6 bases). This CDR3 region has 16 residues. V lost 1 base, J lost 9 bases, and 19 bases lay in between. The germline gives CDR1 LNHDA, CDR2 SQIVND (reference sequence). The CDR3 sequence: CASSIGSRGSRRPQHF. The CDR3 DNA follows: TGTGCCAGTAGTATAGGTTCCAGGGGTTCTCGTCGGCCCCAGCATTTT.

The chain links TRBV10-1 to TRBJ2-5, with D maybe TRBD2 (6 bases). This CDR3 is 15 amino acids long. The V end lost 0 bases, the J end lost 2 bases, and 10 bases lay between the germline ends. CDR1 and CDR2 (germline): WNHNN, SYGVQD (reference sequence). The CDR3 loop is CASSESIAEQETQYF. CDR3 nucleotides: TGCGCCAGCAGTGAGTCCATAGCGGAACAAGAGACCCAGTACTTC.

The chain employs TRBV27 and TRBJ2-1, with TRBD2 matching 13 bases. The CDR3 length is 15 residues. The germline V gene has CDR1 MNHEY and CDR2 SMNVEV (reference sequence). Unmatched junction bases numbered 5, after V lost 5 bases and J lost 7 bases. CDR3 bases: TGTGCCAGCAGTCCTACTAGCGGGAGGGGGAATGAGCAGTTCTTC. Protein product: CASSPTSGRGNEQFF.

The chain employs TRBV19 and TRBJ1-2; D is undetermined. V was clipped by 0 bases and J by 0 bases, with 14 bases between them. Per the germline V gene, CDR1 is LNHDA and CDR2 is SQIVND (reference sequence). The CDR3 has 17 residues. The CDR3 DNA follows: TGTGCCAGTAGTATAGATCTAACAGTAACGACTAACTATGGCTACACCTTC. Translating it yields CASSIDLTVTTNYGYTF.

The chain uses TRBV5-4 and TRBJ1-3; D might be TRBD1 (5 bases). Per the germline V gene, CDR1 is SGHNT and CDR2 is YYREEE (reference sequence). The CDR3 spans 13 residues. Deletions cut 3 bases from V and 6 bases from J, with 10 bases between. CDR3 nucleotide sequence: TGTGCCAGCAGCTCGCCGGGGGTAAACACCATATATTTT. Protein sequence: CASSSPGVNTIYF. Based on the CDR3 plus reference TRBV5-4 and TRBJ1-3, the full variable domain is ETGVTQSPTHLIKTRGQQVTLRCSSQSGHNTVSWYQQALGQGPQFIFQYYREEENGRGNFPPRFSGLQFPNYSSELNVNALELDDSALYLCASSSPGVNTIYFGEGSWLTVV.

The chain employs TRBV19 and TRBJ2-3; maybe TRBD2 (5 bases). Germline lookup yields CDR1 LNHDA and CDR2 SQIVND (reference sequence). The CDR3 runs 13 residues. V lost 3 bases to trimming and J lost 6 bases, with 10 bases between them. The CDR3 loop is CASSMRPGDTQYF. CDR3 bases: TGTGCCAGTAGTATGCGCCCGGGGGATACGCAGTATTTT.

The chain is built from TRBV28 and TRBJ2-4; 10 positions match TRBD1. Losses at the gene ends were 0 bases for V and 8 bases for J; bases not matched to a gene: 4. CDR1 is MDHEN and CDR2 is SYDVKM in the germline V gene. The CDR3 covers 15 residues. DNA of the CDR3: TGTGCCAGCAGTTTATGGGTCGGACAGGGGGACATTCAGTACTTC. Its protein is CASSLWVGQGDIQYF.

The V call is TRBV21-1, the J call TRBJ2-2; the D call in the table, TRBD2, was not verified against the DNA. TRBV21-1 is a documented pseudogene. The length of the CDR3 is 24 residues. This CDR3 reads CASSKVEPTRASGRAVPNTGELFF. In DNA, the CDR3 is TGTGCCAGCAGCAAAGTTGAACCTACGAGAGCTAGCGGGAGGGCCGTCCCGAACACCGGGGAGCTGTTTTTT.

In its sample, this clone was seen once. V usage is TRBV7-9 and J usage is TRBJ2-1, with 15 bases that match TRBD2. V dropped 1 base and J dropped 4; count of bases not matched to a gene: 5. This CDR3 spans 18 amino acids. Germline V CDR1 and CDR2: SEHNR, FQNEAQ (reference sequence). The CDR3 spells CASSLGGLAGGYYNEQFF. DNA for the CDR3: TGTGCCAGCAGCTTAGGGGGACTAGCGGGGGGCTATTACAATGAGCAGTTCTTC.

The J gene is TRBJ2-7, the V gene TRBV7-2; D gene uncertain. The V end was cut by 2 bases, the J end by 2 bases, with 7 bases between. The germline V gene has CDR1 SGHTA and CDR2 FQGNSA. This CDR3 has 13 amino acids. CDR3 in DNA: TGTGCCAGCAGCTTAATTCAGGCCTACGAGCAGTACTTC. Amino acids: CASSLIQAYEQYF.